This T cell receptor (beta chain) was sequenced for a study of OX40 agonist ivuxolimab in advanced cancers. TCRdb's table, derived via immunoSEQ multiplex PCR, lists solely in-frame clones and lacks some. The data contain 45,000 to 60,000 clones, roughly 90% of them singletons. With baseline, cycle 4 day 1, and cycle 7 day 1 as timepoints, blood was sampled. The germline V and J ends were trimmed by 4 bases and 9 bases, with 13 bases remaining between them. Germline V gives CDR1 SGHTS, CDR2 YDEGEE. CDR3 size: 12 residues. The genes are TRBV5-8 and TRBJ1-1, with D possibly TRBD1 on 6 matching bases. This sequence was found in an adult with an advanced solid tumor such as melanoma, head and neck, liver or kidney cancer. Sequencing was performed on CD4+ or CD8+ T cells sorted from blood, taken in a trial of the OX40 agonist ivuxolimab. The CDR3 nucleotides read TGTGCCAGCAGCCCGACTGGACAGCAAGCTTTCTTT. Protein sequence: CASSPTGQQAFF.